This section outlines one T cell receptor beta chain sequence together with its context. What it recognizes is unknown. These data originate in a study of Ad26.COV2.S vaccination and SARS-CoV-2 variants. Across the study: The vaccine Ad26.COV2.S was put into the muscle once, or twice with 56 days between.

Study-level findings and limits: Estimates derived from TCR breadth and depth analyses may have underestimated total T cell responses.

Germline values: CDR1 LNHDA, CDR2 SQIVND (reference sequence). Germline trimming cut 5 bases from V and 9 bases from J; bases unmatched to any gene: 12. This CDR3 spans 15 amino acids. Here immunoSEQ multiplex PCR was the method, and the copy in TCRdb shows in-frame clones only, minus some. The data contain 300,000 to 350,000 clones, 70% to 90% of them singletons. As to treatment: around 19 received Ad26.COV2.S at low or high dose, single or two shots; roughly 5 received placebo; per-sample allocation not given. After the first vaccine or placebo injection, samples were drawn on day 63. Sequencing used peripheral blood, obtained in a trial of Ad26.COV2.S vaccine versus placebo. The sequence derives from a person between 18 and 60 years old who received the Ad26.COV2.S COVID-19 vaccine or a placebo. The chain has TRBV19 and TRBJ2-1; TRBD1 matches at 8 bases. The CDR3 is CASSPRGPTGGEQFF. The CDR3 DNA sequence: TGTGCCAGTAGTCCCCGGGGGCCCACAGGGGGTGAGCAGTTCTTC.